These T cell receptor beta chains were read from a single sample in a study of blood T cell repertoires in COVID-19. The repertoire was sequenced with immunoSEQ multiplex PCR; TCRdb's copy has only in-frame clones and lacks some. The profile covers about 170,000 clones, with roughly 93% appearing a single time and roughly 5% taken by the ten largest. Sequencing was carried out using peripheral blood. These receptors all stem from a woman aged 50 to 60 with acute or convalescent COVID-19. The CDR3 runs from the conserved cysteine through the conserved F or W. Each record gives: J gene, D gene, V gene, CDR3 length, clone size, CDR3 protein, CDR3 DNA. A D gene is named only where the DNA matches it firmly. For some rows the clone size is stated as once, few or many, or as a class when expanded; others skip it.

j_call: TRBJ2-1
d_call: TRBD2
v_call: TRBV9
cdr3_length: 15
clone_size: NA
cdr3_aa: CASSVGAGGRDEQFF
cdr3_nt: TGTGCCAGCAGCGTAGGAGCGGGGGGAAGGGATGAGCAGTTCTTC

j_call: TRBJ1-6
d_call: NA
v_call: TRBV18
cdr3_length: 15
clone_size: once
cdr3_aa: CASSPVTGTNSPLHF
cdr3_nt: TGTGCCAGCTCACCAGTAACAGGAACGAATTCACCCCTCCACTTT

j_call: TRBJ1-2
d_call: TRBD1
v_call: TRBV11-2
cdr3_length: 17
clone_size: NA
cdr3_aa: CASSLTQATGRSYGYTF
cdr3_nt: TGTGCCAGCAGCTTAACACAGGCGACAGGGAGGTCCTATGGCTACACCTTC

j_call: TRBJ1-6
d_call: TRBD1
v_call: TRBV5-4
cdr3_length: 15
clone_size: NA
cdr3_aa: CASSFGDRVNSPLHF
cdr3_nt: TGTGCCAGCAGCTTCGGGGACAGGGTAAATTCACCCCTCCACTTT

j_call: TRBJ2-7
d_call: NA
v_call: TRBV21-1
cdr3_length: 16
clone_size: NA
cdr3_aa: CASSKVERGRSYEQYF
cdr3_nt: TGTGCCAGCAGCAAAGTGGAGAGGGGGCGATCCTACGAGCAGTACTTC

j_call: TRBJ2-2
d_call: TRBD2
v_call: TRBV7-6
cdr3_length: 16
clone_size: NA
cdr3_aa: CASSSGLDLFRGELFF
cdr3_nt: TGTGCCAGCAGCTCTGGACTAGACCTGTTTAGGGGGGAGCTGTTTTTT

j_call: TRBJ1-1
d_call: NA
v_call: TRBV20-1
cdr3_length: 8
clone_size: once
cdr3_aa: CSARGLGF
cdr3_nt: TGCAGTGCCAGGGGTCTGGGGTTT

j_call: TRBJ1-1
d_call: NA
v_call: TRBV6-5
cdr3_length: 14
clone_size: NA
cdr3_aa: CASSRTGMNTEAFF
cdr3_nt: TGTGCCAGCAGTCGAACAGGGATGAACACTGAAGCTTTCTTT

j_call: TRBJ1-5
d_call: NA
v_call: TRBV12-3/TRBV12-4
cdr3_length: 13
clone_size: NA
cdr3_aa: CASSLAGPTFLHF
cdr3_nt: TGTGCCAGCAGTTTGGCAGGGCCAACGTTTCTCCATTTT

j_call: TRBJ2-7
d_call: TRBD1
v_call: TRBV30
cdr3_length: 16
clone_size: once
cdr3_aa: CAWSVRAEQGAYEQYF
cdr3_nt: TGTGCCTGGAGTGTGAGGGCGGAGCAGGGGGCCTACGAGCAGTACTTC

j_call: TRBJ2-2
d_call: NA
v_call: TRBV3-1/TRBV3-2
cdr3_length: 15
clone_size: NA
cdr3_aa: CASSQTRGNTGELFF
cdr3_nt: TGTGCCAGCAGCCAAACCAGGGGCAACACCGGGGAGCTGTTTTTT

j_call: TRBJ2-2
d_call: NA
v_call: TRBV6-6
cdr3_length: 15
clone_size: NA
cdr3_aa: CASSPHRDLAGELFF
cdr3_nt: TGTGCCAGCAGTCCACACCGGGACTTAGCCGGGGAGCTGTTTTTT

j_call: TRBJ1-5
d_call: NA
v_call: TRBV3-1/TRBV3-2
cdr3_length: 16
clone_size: NA
cdr3_aa: CASSQDHSRSNQPQHF
cdr3_nt: TGTGCCAGCAGCCAAGATCATTCGAGGAGCAATCAGCCCCAGCATTTT

j_call: TRBJ1-1
d_call: TRBD1
v_call: TRBV7-8
cdr3_length: 16
clone_size: NA
cdr3_aa: CASSLATGQGNTEAFF
cdr3_nt: TGTGCCAGCAGCTTAGCGACGGGACAGGGGAACACTGAAGCTTTCTTT

j_call: TRBJ1-5
d_call: NA
v_call: TRBV4-1
cdr3_length: 16
clone_size: NA
cdr3_aa: CASSQEGASGNQPQHF
cdr3_nt: TGCGCCAGCAGCCAAGAGGGGGCTTCGGGCAATCAGCCCCAGCATTTT

j_call: TRBJ1-2
d_call: TRBD1
v_call: TRBV7-2
cdr3_length: 14
clone_size: NA
cdr3_aa: CASSSGQGIYGYTF
cdr3_nt: TGTGCCAGCAGCTCGGGACAGGGGATCTATGGCTACACCTTC

j_call: TRBJ2-5
d_call: NA
v_call: TRBV10-3
cdr3_length: 12
clone_size: NA
cdr3_aa: CAISESAGTQYF
cdr3_nt: TGTGCCATCAGTGAGTCGGCGGGGACCCAGTACTTC

j_call: TRBJ1-1
d_call: NA
v_call: TRBV7-9
cdr3_length: 12
clone_size: NA
cdr3_aa: CASSLSDSEAFF
cdr3_nt: TGTGCCAGCAGCTTATCGGACAGTGAAGCTTTCTTT

j_call: TRBJ1-1
d_call: NA
v_call: TRBV3-1/TRBV3-2
cdr3_length: 19
clone_size: NA
cdr3_aa: CASSPQGTLQGPFGTEAFF
cdr3_nt: TGTGCCAGCAGCCCTCAAGGGACTCTTCAAGGTCCCTTTGGCACTGAAGCTTTCTTT

j_call: TRBJ2-1
d_call: TRBD1
v_call: TRBV6-5
cdr3_length: 15
clone_size: NA
cdr3_aa: CATRRGTGIYNEQFF
cdr3_nt: TGTGCCACCCGGAGAGGGACAGGGATATACAATGAGCAGTTCTTC

j_call: TRBJ1-5
d_call: NA
v_call: TRBV29-1
cdr3_length: 13
clone_size: NA
cdr3_aa: CSVGLGVNQPQHF
cdr3_nt: TGCAGCGTTGGGTTAGGGGTTAATCAGCCCCAGCATTTT

j_call: TRBJ1-1
d_call: TRBD1
v_call: TRBV3-1/TRBV3-2
cdr3_length: 13
clone_size: NA
cdr3_aa: CASSSTGGTEAFF
cdr3_nt: TGTGCCAGCAGCTCCACAGGGGGCACTGAAGCTTTCTTT

j_call: TRBJ2-1
d_call: TRBD2
v_call: TRBV9
cdr3_length: 15
clone_size: NA
cdr3_aa: CASSILAGVYNEQFF
cdr3_nt: TGTGCCAGCAGCATTCTAGCGGGAGTCTACAATGAGCAGTTCTTC

j_call: TRBJ2-3
d_call: TRBD2
v_call: TRBV6-6
cdr3_length: 17
clone_size: NA
cdr3_aa: CASSLRSLAGGKDTQYF
cdr3_nt: TGTGCCAGCAGTCTCCGATCGTTAGCGGGAGGGAAAGATACGCAGTATTTT

j_call: TRBJ2-5
d_call: NA
v_call: TRBV5-8
cdr3_length: 15
clone_size: NA
cdr3_aa: CASSRWPRTGETQYF
cdr3_nt: TGTGCCAGCAGCCGCTGGCCTAGAACGGGGGAGACCCAGTACTTC

j_call: TRBJ1-2
d_call: TRBD1
v_call: TRBV7-9
cdr3_length: 14
clone_size: NA
cdr3_aa: CASSLDTGGHGYTF
cdr3_nt: TGTGCCAGCAGCTTAGATACAGGGGGGCATGGCTACACCTTC

j_call: TRBJ1-1
d_call: TRBD1
v_call: TRBV6-4
cdr3_length: 20
clone_size: NA
cdr3_aa: CASSDSMTGGDQRGNTEAFF
cdr3_nt: TGTGCCAGCAGTGACTCTATGACAGGGGGCGATCAAAGGGGCAACACTGAAGCTTTCTTT

j_call: TRBJ1-1
d_call: NA
v_call: TRBV19
cdr3_length: 13
clone_size: NA
cdr3_aa: CASSLAEHTEAFF
cdr3_nt: TGTGCCAGTAGCTTAGCGGAACACACTGAAGCTTTCTTT

j_call: TRBJ2-2
d_call: NA
v_call: TRBV2
cdr3_length: 14
clone_size: NA
cdr3_aa: CASSEDRVSGELFF
cdr3_nt: TGTGCCAGCAGTGAAGACAGGGTGAGCGGGGAGCTGTTTTTT

j_call: TRBJ1-4
d_call: NA
v_call: TRBV9
cdr3_length: 13
clone_size: NA
cdr3_aa: CASSVAIAGELFF
cdr3_nt: TGTGCCAGCAGCGTAGCTATCGCAGGGGAACTGTTTTTT

j_call: TRBJ1-6
d_call: NA
v_call: TRBV5-1
cdr3_length: 15
clone_size: NA
cdr3_aa: CASSLDRELGSPLHF
cdr3_nt: TGCGCCAGCAGCTTGGACAGGGAGTTAGGTTCACCCCTCCACTTT

j_call: TRBJ1-4
d_call: NA
v_call: TRBV18
cdr3_length: 14
clone_size: NA
cdr3_aa: CASSHGGAGEKLFF
cdr3_nt: TGTGCCAGCTCACATGGGGGCGCCGGGGAAAAACTGTTTTTT

j_call: TRBJ1-6
d_call: NA
v_call: TRBV28
cdr3_length: 21
clone_size: NA
cdr3_aa: CASSLSPGHQSSSSYNSPLHF
cdr3_nt: TGTGCCAGCAGTTTATCGCCGGGACACCAAAGTTCGAGCTCCTATAATTCACCCCTCCACTTT

j_call: TRBJ2-7
d_call: NA
v_call: TRBV19
cdr3_length: 14
clone_size: NA
cdr3_aa: CASSPRTTSYEQYF
cdr3_nt: TGTGCCAGTAGTCCCCGGACTACCTCTTACGAGCAGTACTTC

j_call: TRBJ2-1
d_call: NA
v_call: TRBV7-2
cdr3_length: 15
clone_size: NA
cdr3_aa: CASSPDFYSYNEQFF
cdr3_nt: TGTGCCAGCAGCCCCGACTTTTACTCCTACAATGAGCAGTTCTTC

j_call: TRBJ2-7
d_call: TRBD1
v_call: TRBV27
cdr3_length: 16
clone_size: NA
cdr3_aa: CASSLQGQGVGYEQYF
cdr3_nt: TGTGCCAGCAGTTTACAAGGACAGGGAGTAGGCTACGAGCAGTACTTC

j_call: TRBJ2-7
d_call: TRBD1
v_call: TRBV7-3
cdr3_length: 13
clone_size: NA
cdr3_aa: CASSLDRAYEQYF
cdr3_nt: TGTGCCAGCAGCTTAGACAGGGCCTACGAGCAGTACTTC

j_call: TRBJ2-7
d_call: NA
v_call: TRBV20-1
cdr3_length: 11
clone_size: NA
cdr3_aa: CSARTSFEQYF
cdr3_nt: TGCAGTGCTAGAACTAGTTTTGAGCAGTACTTC

j_call: TRBJ1-5
d_call: NA
v_call: TRBV28
cdr3_length: 19
clone_size: NA
cdr3_aa: CASSLAHLRQAYSNQPQHF
cdr3_nt: TGTGCCAGCAGTTTAGCGCATCTCCGGCAGGCCTATAGCAATCAGCCCCAGCATTTT

j_call: TRBJ1-1
d_call: NA
v_call: TRBV30
cdr3_length: 14
clone_size: NA
cdr3_aa: CAWSGTSTNTEAFF
cdr3_nt: TGTGCCTGGAGTGGGACATCTACGAACACTGAAGCTTTCTTT

j_call: TRBJ2-5
d_call: NA
v_call: TRBV5-4
cdr3_length: 13
clone_size: NA
cdr3_aa: CASSLDREETQYF
cdr3_nt: TGTGCCAGCAGCTTGGACAGGGAGGAGACCCAGTACTTC

j_call: TRBJ2-3
d_call: NA
v_call: TRBV9
cdr3_length: 14
clone_size: NA
cdr3_aa: CASSVVSLTDTQYF
cdr3_nt: TGTGCCAGCAGCGTAGTGTCTCTCACAGATACGCAGTATTTT

j_call: TRBJ2-1
d_call: TRBD2
v_call: TRBV2
cdr3_length: 13
clone_size: NA
cdr3_aa: CASGAGGMTEQFF
cdr3_nt: TGTGCCAGCGGGGCGGGGGGCATGACTGAGCAGTTCTTC

j_call: TRBJ1-1
d_call: TRBD1
v_call: TRBV19
cdr3_length: 14
clone_size: NA
cdr3_aa: CASIGGTDGTEAFF
cdr3_nt: TGTGCCAGTATCGGCGGGACAGATGGCACTGAAGCTTTCTTT

j_call: TRBJ1-1
d_call: TRBD1
v_call: TRBV19
cdr3_length: 14
clone_size: NA
cdr3_aa: CASSITPGQGEAFF
cdr3_nt: TGTGCCAGTAGTATAACCCCGGGACAGGGAGAAGCTTTCTTT

j_call: TRBJ1-1
d_call: NA
v_call: TRBV28
cdr3_length: 14
clone_size: NA
cdr3_aa: CASSLDAGATEAFF
cdr3_nt: TGTGCCAGCAGTTTAGACGCAGGGGCCACTGAAGCTTTCTTT

j_call: TRBJ2-2
d_call: TRBD1
v_call: TRBV7-2
cdr3_length: 15
clone_size: NA
cdr3_aa: CASGKTGVNTGELFF
cdr3_nt: TGTGCCAGCGGTAAAACAGGGGTAAACACCGGGGAGCTGTTTTTT

j_call: TRBJ1-1
d_call: NA
v_call: TRBV28
cdr3_length: 18
clone_size: NA
cdr3_aa: CASSFEWGPERPNTEAFF
cdr3_nt: TGTGCCAGCAGTTTTGAGTGGGGGCCCGAAAGACCGAACACTGAAGCTTTCTTT

j_call: TRBJ1-5
d_call: TRBD1
v_call: TRBV2
cdr3_length: 15
clone_size: NA
cdr3_aa: CASRGTGLFNQPQHF
cdr3_nt: TGTGCCAGCAGAGGGACAGGGCTATTCAATCAGCCCCAGCATTTT

j_call: TRBJ2-2
d_call: TRBD1
v_call: TRBV5-6
cdr3_length: 14
clone_size: NA
cdr3_aa: CASSGTQGAGELFF
cdr3_nt: TGTGCCAGCAGCGGGACCCAGGGGGCCGGGGAGCTGTTTTTT

j_call: TRBJ1-3
d_call: NA
v_call: TRBV10-2
cdr3_length: 15
clone_size: NA
cdr3_aa: CASSAGVNSGNTIYF
cdr3_nt: TGCGCCAGCAGTGCAGGGGTCAACTCTGGAAACACCATATATTTT

j_call: TRBJ1-2
d_call: NA
v_call: TRBV28
cdr3_length: 14
clone_size: NA
cdr3_aa: CASSLRTEDYGYTF
cdr3_nt: TGTGCCAGCAGTTTAAGGACGGAGGACTATGGCTACACCTTC

j_call: TRBJ1-1
d_call: TRBD1
v_call: TRBV27
cdr3_length: 14
clone_size: NA
cdr3_aa: CASSQDRGQTEAFF
cdr3_nt: TGTGCCAGCAGCCAGGACAGGGGGCAAACTGAAGCTTTCTTT